A single sample is the source of the 14 T cell receptor beta chains below, sequenced in a study of radiation and T cells in renal cell carcinoma. Time point specified: blood 4 weeks post-SBRT, at nephrectomy. The treatment denotes: 15 Gy SBRT to primary tumor, nephrectomy 4 weeks later. The protocol was immunoSEQ multiplex PCR, while the TCRdb copy is restricted to in-frame clones and leaves out a portion. The data contain tens of thousands of clones, over 70% of them singletons. Sequences were derived from blood, sampled from a patient whose treatment included radiotherapy and nephrectomy. The receptors originated from a man between 60 and 75 years old with renal cell carcinoma.

The chain employs TRBV7-6 and TRBJ2-4, with D perhaps matching TRBD2 (6 bases). The germline gives CDR1 SGHVS, CDR2 FNYEAQ. The CDR3 sequence is 14 residues long. V was pared by 5 bases and J by 8 bases, with 16 bases between. This CDR3 reads CASSPDIGSDIQYF. The CDR3 DNA reads TGTGCCAGCAGCCCTGACATCGGGAGTGACATTCAGTACTTC.

V usage is TRBV10-3 and J usage is TRBJ1-5; D uncertain. Germline loops: CDR1 ENHRY, CDR2 SYGVKD. Trimming stripped 0 bases from V and 4 bases from J, with 10 bases between. The CDR3 contains 15 residues. The CDR3, as DNA: TGTGCCATCAGTGAGTCGTCGTTAGTGAATCAGCCCCAGCATTTT. Translation: CAISESSLVNQPQHF.

This clone was observed a few times. This chain connects TRBV9 to TRBJ2-1; TRBD2 might be the D (6 bases). Germline-derived CDR1 and CDR2 are SGDLS and YYNGEE. The CDR3 loop spans 14 amino acids. The V end lost 0 bases, the J end lost 5 bases, and 9 bases lay between the germline ends. The CDR3 loop reads CASSVAVADNEQFF. DNA for the CDR3: TGTGCCAGCAGCGTAGCTGTAGCGGACAATGAGCAGTTCTTC. The entire variable domain, with the rest obtained from reference TRBV9 and TRBJ2-1, is as follows: DSGVTQTPKHLITATGQRVTLRCSPRSGDLSVYWYQQSLDQGLQFLIQYYNGEERAKGNILERFSAQQFPDLHSELNLSSLELGDSALYFCASSVAVADNEQFFGPGTRLTVL.

The table lists this clone with a few counts. The V call is TRBV6-1, the J call TRBJ2-7; D may be TRBD1 (5 bases). Looked up from germline, CDR1 is MNHNS and CDR2 is SASEGT. The CDR3 spans 13 residues. V lost 4 bases, J lost 3 bases, and 10 bases lay in between. The CDR3 sequence: CASSAGHFYEQYF. The CDR3 DNA is TGTGCCAGCAGTGCTGGACACTTCTACGAGCAGTACTTC.

The chain has TRBV5-1 and TRBJ2-3; 12 positions match TRBD1. Germline V lookup: CDR1 SGHRS, CDR2 YFSETQ. With V trimmed by 3 bases and J by 6 bases, 8 bases remained unmatched. CDR3 length equals 16 residues. DNA for the CDR3: TGCGCCAGCAGCTCCGTGGGGGGACAGGGGGCGGATACGCAGTATTTT. Encoded protein: CASSSVGGQGADTQYF.

CDR3 sequence reads: CASSKGQGADEQFF. For the CDR3, the DNA is TGTGCCAGCAGCAAGGGACAGGGGGCGGATGAGCAGTTCTTC. V is TRBV7-2 and J is TRBJ2-1; 12 bases map to TRBD1. The CDR3 has 14 amino acids. CDR1 and CDR2 from the germline V gene are SGHTA and FQGNSA. V shed 5 bases, J shed 8 bases, and the junction held 4 bases outside the gene matches.

The CDR3 reads CASSPQSGLAGNTIYF. CDR3 DNA: TGTGCCAGCTCACCCCAATCAGGGTTGGCTGGAAACACCATATATTTT. The chain recombines TRBV18 with TRBJ1-3, with D possibly matching TRBD1 (5 bases). CDR3 size: 16 residues. The V gene's germline CDR1 is KGHSH and CDR2 LQKENI. Deletions cut 3 bases from V and 2 bases from J, with 14 bases between.

This clone is medium-sized (0.01 to 0.1%) within its sample. The J gene is TRBJ1-2, the V gene TRBV29-1; D is unresolved. CDR3 length: 12 residues. Trimming removed 6 bases from V and 3 bases from J, with 11 bases in between. The germline V gene encodes CDR1 SQVTM and CDR2 ANQGSEA. The CDR3 region is CSVREGDYGYTF. CDR3 bases: TGCAGCGTAAGGGAGGGTGACTATGGCTACACCTTC.

This chain links TRBV15 with TRBJ1-1, with D possibly TRBD1 on 6 matching bases. V shed 5 bases and J shed 3 bases, with 13 bases lying between them. CDR3 length equals 14 residues. Germline CDR1 is LNHNV and CDR2 is YYDKDF (reference sequence). DNA for the CDR3: TGTGCCACCAGCTCCAGGGGTGGCGACACTGAAGCTTTCTTT. Protein sequence: CATSSRGGDTEAFF.

V usage is TRBV7-3 and J usage is TRBJ2-2; 8 positions agree with TRBD2. This CDR3 comprises 15 residues. The germline CDR1 and CDR2 sequences are SGHTA and FQGTGA. J was trimmed by 3 bases and V by 5 bases; bases with no gene match: 5. This CDR3 is CASSRASGYTGELFF. In DNA, the CDR3 is TGTGCCAGCAGCCGGGCTAGCGGGTACACCGGGGAGCTGTTTTTT.

The chain employs TRBV11-2 and TRBJ1-2, with 9 bases matching TRBD1. After removal of 5 bases from V and 3 bases from J, the junction contained 7 bases not matched to a gene. The germline V gene has CDR1 SGHAT and CDR2 FQNNGV. CDR3 length: 15 residues. As DNA, the CDR3 is TGTGCCAGCAGCCCTACAGGGGGCGCGCACTATGGCTACACCTTC. Translating it yields CASSPTGGAHYGYTF.

The chain recombines TRBV9 with TRBJ2-5; maybe TRBD2 (6 bases). CDR3 size: 13 residues. The V end was cut by 4 bases, the J end by 9 bases, with 16 bases between. CDR1 and CDR2 from the germline V gene are SGDLS and YYNGEE. CDR3 nucleotides: TGTGCCAGCAGCACCGGTCGGACGGGGGCCCAGTACTTC. Translation gives CASSTGRTGAQYF. Based on the CDR3 plus reference TRBV9 and TRBJ2-5, the full variable domain is DSGVTQTPKHLITATGQRVTLRCSPRSGDLSVYWYQQSLDQGLQFLIQYYNGEERAKGNILERFSAQQFPDLHSELNLSSLELGDSALYFCASSTGRTGAQYFGPGTRLLVL.

The V gene is TRBV28, the J gene TRBJ1-4; D is perhaps TRBD1 (5 bases). The CDR3 consists of 15 residues. Germline values: CDR1 MDHEN, CDR2 SYDVKM. Trimming stripped 6 bases from V and 8 bases from J, with 19 bases between. CDR3 amino acids: CASRTIQGFGEKLFF. DNA for the CDR3: TGTGCCAGCAGAACGATTCAGGGCTTCGGGGAAAAACTGTTTTTT.

This chain joins TRBV7-2 and TRBJ2-2; D perhaps matches TRBD2 (5 bases). V was clipped by 10 bases and J by 7 bases, with 16 bases between them. The CDR3 extends over 13 amino acids. CDR1 is SGHTA, CDR2 FQGNSA, per germline. CDR3 coding DNA: TGTGCCATTAGGCCCGGGCGGGTCGGGGAGCTGTTTTTT. It codes for CAIRPGRVGELFF.